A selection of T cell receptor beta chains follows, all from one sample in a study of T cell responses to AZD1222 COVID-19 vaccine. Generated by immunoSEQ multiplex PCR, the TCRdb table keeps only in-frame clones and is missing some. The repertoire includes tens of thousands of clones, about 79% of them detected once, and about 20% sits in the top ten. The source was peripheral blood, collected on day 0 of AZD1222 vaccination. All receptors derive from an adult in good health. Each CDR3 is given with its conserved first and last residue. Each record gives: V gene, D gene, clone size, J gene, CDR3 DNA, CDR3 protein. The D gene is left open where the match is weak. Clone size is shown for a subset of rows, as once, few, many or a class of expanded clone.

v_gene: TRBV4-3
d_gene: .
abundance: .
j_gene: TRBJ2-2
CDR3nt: TGCGCCAGCAGCCAAGAGGGCTGGGAAGCCGGGGAGCTGTTTTTT
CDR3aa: CASSQEGWEAGELFF

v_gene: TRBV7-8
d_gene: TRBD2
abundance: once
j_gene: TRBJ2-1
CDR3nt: TGTGCCAGCAGCTTAGGTCGGGTAGCGGGAATGAATGAGCAGTTCTTC
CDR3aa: CASSLGRVAGMNEQFF

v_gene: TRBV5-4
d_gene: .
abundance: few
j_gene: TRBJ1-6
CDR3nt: TGTGCCAGCAGCTTGGACAGAAATAATTCACCCCTCCACTTT
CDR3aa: CASSLDRNNSPLHF

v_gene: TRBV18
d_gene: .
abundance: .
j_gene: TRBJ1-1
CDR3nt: TGTGCCAGCTCACCGGGGGGATTCTCTGAAGCTTTCTTT
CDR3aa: CASSPGGFSEAFF

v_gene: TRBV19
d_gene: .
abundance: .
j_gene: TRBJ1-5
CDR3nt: TGTGCCAGAGGAAAACAGGGCCGGTTCCGAGATCAGCCCCAGCATTTT
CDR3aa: CARGKQGRFRDQPQHF

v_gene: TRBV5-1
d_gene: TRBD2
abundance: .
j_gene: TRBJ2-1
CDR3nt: TGCGCCAGCAGCCCTAGCGGAGAGAGCTCCTACAATGAGCAGTTCTTC
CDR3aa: CASSPSGESSYNEQFF

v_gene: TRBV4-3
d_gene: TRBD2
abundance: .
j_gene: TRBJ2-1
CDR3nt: TGCGCCAGCAGCCTGGAGGTACTAGCGAGCAATGAGCAGTTCTTC
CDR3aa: CASSLEVLASNEQFF

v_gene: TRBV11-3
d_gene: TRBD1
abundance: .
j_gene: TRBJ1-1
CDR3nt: TGTGCCAGCAGCCGTCAGGGGGCGGGGAACACTGAAGCTTTCTTT
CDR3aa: CASSRQGAGNTEAFF

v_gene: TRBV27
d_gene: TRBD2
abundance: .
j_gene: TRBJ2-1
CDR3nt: TGTGCCAGCAGTCACGGGACTAGCGACAATGAGCAGTTCTTC
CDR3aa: CASSHGTSDNEQFF

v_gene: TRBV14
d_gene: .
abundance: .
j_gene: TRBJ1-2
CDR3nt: TGTGCCAGCAGCCCCCGGGGAGTGGGCTATGGCTACACCTTC
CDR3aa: CASSPRGVGYGYTF

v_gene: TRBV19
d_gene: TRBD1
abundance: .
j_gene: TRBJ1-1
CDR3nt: TGTGCCAGTAGTCCGTTCCGGGACAGGGGGGGGAACACTGAAGCTTTCTTT
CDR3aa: CASSPFRDRGGNTEAFF

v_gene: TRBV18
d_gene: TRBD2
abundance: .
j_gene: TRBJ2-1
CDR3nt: TGTGCCAGCTCCCCCAGGCTAGCGGGAGAGAAGTATGAGCAGTTCTTC
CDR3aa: CASSPRLAGEKYEQFF

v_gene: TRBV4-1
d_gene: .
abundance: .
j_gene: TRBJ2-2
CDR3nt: TGCGCCAGCAGCTGGAACGGACCGGAGGAGGTCATCGGGGAGCTGTTTTTT
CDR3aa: CASSWNGPEEVIGELFF

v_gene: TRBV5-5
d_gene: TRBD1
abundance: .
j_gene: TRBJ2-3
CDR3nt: TGTGCCAGCAGCTTGTCGACAGGGGGACTCACAGATACGCAGTATTTT
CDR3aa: CASSLSTGGLTDTQYF

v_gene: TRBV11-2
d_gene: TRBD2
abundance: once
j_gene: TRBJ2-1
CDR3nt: TGTGCCAGCAGCTTACGTGGGACTAGCGGGAGGGATCCCCTCAATGAGCAGTTCTTC
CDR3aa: CASSLRGTSGRDPLNEQFF

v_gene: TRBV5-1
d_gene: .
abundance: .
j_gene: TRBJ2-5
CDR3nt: TGCGCCAGCAGCCTGGAAGAGACCCAGTACTTC
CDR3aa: CASSLEETQYF

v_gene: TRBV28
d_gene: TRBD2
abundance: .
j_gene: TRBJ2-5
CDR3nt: TGTGCCAGCAGTCACCCTAGCGGGAGTGGTTGGGAGGAGACCCAGTACTTC
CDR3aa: CASSHPSGSGWEETQYF

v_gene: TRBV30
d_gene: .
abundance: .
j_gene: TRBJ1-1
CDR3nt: TGTGCCTCAGGAGGGCTAGAAGCTTTCTTT
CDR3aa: CASGGLEAFF

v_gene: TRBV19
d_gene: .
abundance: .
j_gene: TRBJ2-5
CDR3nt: TGTGCCAGTAGTGATCCGAGGGGACAAGGAACGGAGACCCAGTACTTC
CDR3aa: CASSDPRGQGTETQYF

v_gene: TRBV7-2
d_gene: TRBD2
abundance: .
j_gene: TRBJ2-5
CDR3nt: TGTGCCAGCAGCTTGGGACTAAGGAAAGAGACCCAGTACTTC
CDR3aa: CASSLGLRKETQYF

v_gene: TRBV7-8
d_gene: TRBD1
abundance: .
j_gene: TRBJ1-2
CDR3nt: TGTGCCAGCAGCTTAGCGTTGGGGGTACAGGGGGGAGACTATGGCTACACCTTC
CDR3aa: CASSLALGVQGGDYGYTF

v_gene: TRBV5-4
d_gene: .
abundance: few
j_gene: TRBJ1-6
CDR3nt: TGTGCCAGCAGCTTAGACGGCCGACAGAATTCACCCCTCCACTTT
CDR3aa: CASSLDGRQNSPLHF

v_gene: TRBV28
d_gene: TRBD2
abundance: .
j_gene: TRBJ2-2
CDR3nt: TGTGCCAGCACCCCTCCTGGGCTAGCGGGAGCTGGGGAGCTGTTTTTT
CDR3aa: CASTPPGLAGAGELFF

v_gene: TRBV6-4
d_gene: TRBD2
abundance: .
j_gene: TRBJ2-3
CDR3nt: TGTGCCAGCAGTCGGGAGGAAACAGATACGCAGTATTTT
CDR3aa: CASSREETDTQYF